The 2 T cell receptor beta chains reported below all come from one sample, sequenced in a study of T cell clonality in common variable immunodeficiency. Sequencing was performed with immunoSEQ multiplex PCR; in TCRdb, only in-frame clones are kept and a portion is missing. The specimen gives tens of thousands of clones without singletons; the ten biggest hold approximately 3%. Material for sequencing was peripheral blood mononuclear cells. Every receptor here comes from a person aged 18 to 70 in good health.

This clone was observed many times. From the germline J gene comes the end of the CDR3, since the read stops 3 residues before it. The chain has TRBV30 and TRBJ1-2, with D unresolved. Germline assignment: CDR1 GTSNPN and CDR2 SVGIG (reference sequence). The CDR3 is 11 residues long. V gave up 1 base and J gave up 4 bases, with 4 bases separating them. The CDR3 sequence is CAWSGAYGYTF. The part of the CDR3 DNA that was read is TGTGCCTGGAGTGGGGCCTATGGC.

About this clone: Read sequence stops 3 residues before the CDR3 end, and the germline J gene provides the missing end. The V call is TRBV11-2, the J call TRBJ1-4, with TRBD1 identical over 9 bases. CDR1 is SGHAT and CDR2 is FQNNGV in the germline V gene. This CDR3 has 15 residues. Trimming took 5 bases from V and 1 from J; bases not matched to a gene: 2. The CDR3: CASSLTGGTNEKLFF. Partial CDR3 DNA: TGTGCCAGCAGCCTGACAGGGGGAACTAATGAAAAA. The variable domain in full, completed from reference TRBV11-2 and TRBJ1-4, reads EAGVAQSPRYKIIEKRQSVAFWCNPISGHATLYWYQQILGQGPKLLIQFQNNGVVDDSQLPKDRFSAERLKGVDSTLKIQPAKLEDSAVYLCASSLTGGTNEKLFFGSGTQLSVL.